This entry is about one TCR beta chain. The sample originates from a study of blood T cell repertoires in COVID-19. The authors' processing: Scientists estimated how many nucleated cells there were by amplifying reference gene primers. Using immunoSEQ multiplex PCR, the repertoire was profiled, and TCRdb retains in-frame clones only, with some absent. From that table come the V and J calls and clone size; the DNA was used to work out D and trimming. Found here are 170,000 or so clones, about 87% of them singletons; the top ten hold 2.7%. The origin of this receptor is a man aged 35 to 55 with active or convalescent COVID-19. Sequenced sample: peripheral blood.

This CDR3 reads CASRDNRYGYTF. In DNA, the CDR3 is TGTGCCAGCAGGGACAACCGCTATGGCTACACCTTC. This chain links TRBV12-3 or TRBV12-4 with TRBJ1-2, with a possible D match to TRBD1 (5 bases). The V end was cut by 6 bases, the J end by 4 bases, with 9 bases between. This CDR3 comprises 12 residues.